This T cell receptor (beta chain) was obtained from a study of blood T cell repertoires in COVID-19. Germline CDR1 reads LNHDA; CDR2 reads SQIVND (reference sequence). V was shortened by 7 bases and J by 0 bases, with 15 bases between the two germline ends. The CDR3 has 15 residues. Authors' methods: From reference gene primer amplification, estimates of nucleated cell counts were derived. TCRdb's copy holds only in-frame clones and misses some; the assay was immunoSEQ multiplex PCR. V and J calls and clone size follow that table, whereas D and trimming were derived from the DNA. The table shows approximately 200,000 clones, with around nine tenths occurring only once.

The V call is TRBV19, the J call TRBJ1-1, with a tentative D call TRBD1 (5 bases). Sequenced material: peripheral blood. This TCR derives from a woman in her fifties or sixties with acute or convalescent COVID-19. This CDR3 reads CASTAGPTLNTEAFF. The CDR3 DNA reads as TGTGCCAGTACCGCGGGGCCTACGCTGAACACTGAAGCTTTCTTT.